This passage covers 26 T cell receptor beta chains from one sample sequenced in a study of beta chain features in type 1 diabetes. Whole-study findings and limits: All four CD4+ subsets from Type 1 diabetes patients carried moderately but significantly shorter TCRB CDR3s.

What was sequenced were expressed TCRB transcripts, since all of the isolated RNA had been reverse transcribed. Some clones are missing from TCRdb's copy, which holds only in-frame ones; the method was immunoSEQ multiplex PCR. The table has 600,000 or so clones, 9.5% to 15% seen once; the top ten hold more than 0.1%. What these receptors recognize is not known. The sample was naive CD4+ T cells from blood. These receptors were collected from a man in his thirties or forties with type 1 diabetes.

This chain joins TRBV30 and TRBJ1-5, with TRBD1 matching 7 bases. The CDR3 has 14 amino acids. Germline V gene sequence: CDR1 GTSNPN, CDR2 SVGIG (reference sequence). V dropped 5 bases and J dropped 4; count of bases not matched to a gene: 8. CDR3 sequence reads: CAWGAGTENQPQHF. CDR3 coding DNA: TGTGCCTGGGGGGCCGGGACAGAGAATCAGCCCCAGCATTTT. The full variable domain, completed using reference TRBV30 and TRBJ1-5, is SQTIHQWPATLVQPVGSPLSLECTVEGTSNPNLYWYRQAAGRGLQLLFYSVGIGQISSEVPQNLSASRPQDRQFILSSKKLLLSDSGFYLCAWGAGTENQPQHFGDGTRLSIL.

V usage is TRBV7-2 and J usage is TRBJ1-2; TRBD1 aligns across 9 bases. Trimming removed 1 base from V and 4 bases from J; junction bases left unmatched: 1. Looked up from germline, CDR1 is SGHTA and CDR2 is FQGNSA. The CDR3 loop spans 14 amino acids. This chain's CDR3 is CASSLEGQGYGYTF. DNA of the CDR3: TGTGCCAGCAGCTTAGAGGGACAGGGCTATGGCTACACCTTC.

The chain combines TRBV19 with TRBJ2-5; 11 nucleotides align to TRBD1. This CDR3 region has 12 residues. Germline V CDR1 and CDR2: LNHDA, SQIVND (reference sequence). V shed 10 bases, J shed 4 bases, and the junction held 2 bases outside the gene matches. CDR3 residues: CATGTGGETQYF. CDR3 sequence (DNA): TGTGCCACCGGGACAGGGGGAGAGACCCAGTACTTC.

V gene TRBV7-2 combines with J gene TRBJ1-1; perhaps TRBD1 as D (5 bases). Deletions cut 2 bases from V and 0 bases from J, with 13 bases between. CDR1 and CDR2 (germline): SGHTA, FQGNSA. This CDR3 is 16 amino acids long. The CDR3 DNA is TGTGCCAGCAGCTTACCATCGGGGACGGTGAACACTGAAGCTTTCTTT. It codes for CASSLPSGTVNTEAFF.

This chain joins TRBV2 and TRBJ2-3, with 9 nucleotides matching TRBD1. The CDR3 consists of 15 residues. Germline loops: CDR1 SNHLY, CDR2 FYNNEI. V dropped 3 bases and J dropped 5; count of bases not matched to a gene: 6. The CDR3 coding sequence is TGTGCCAGCAGTGAGGGACAGGGTCTTGGAGATACGCAGTATTTT. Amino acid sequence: CASSEGQGLGDTQYF. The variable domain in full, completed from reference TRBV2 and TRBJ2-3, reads EPEVTQTPSHQVTQMGQEVILRCVPISNHLYFYWYRQILGQKVEFLVSFYNNEISEKSEIFDDQFSVERPDGSNFTLKIRSTKLEDSAMYFCASSEGQGLGDTQYFGPGTRLTVL.

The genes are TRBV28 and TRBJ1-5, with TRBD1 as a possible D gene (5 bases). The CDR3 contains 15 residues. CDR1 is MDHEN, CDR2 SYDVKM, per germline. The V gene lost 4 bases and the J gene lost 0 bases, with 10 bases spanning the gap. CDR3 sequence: CASSSGHRSNQPQHF. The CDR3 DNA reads TGTGCCAGCAGTTCCGGACACCGTAGCAATCAGCCCCAGCATTTT.

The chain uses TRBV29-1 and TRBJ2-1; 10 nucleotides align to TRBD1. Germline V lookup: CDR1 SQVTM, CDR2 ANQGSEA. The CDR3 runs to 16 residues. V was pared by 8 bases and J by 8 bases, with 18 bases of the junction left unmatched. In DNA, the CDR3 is TGCAGCCTTCTCCGTCCTCCCGGGACAGGGGACCATGAGCAGTTCTTC. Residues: CSLLRPPGTGDHEQFF.

The CDR3 spells CASSQRDRLMRKLFF. CDR3 DNA: TGCGCCAGCAGCCAAAGGGACAGATTAATGAGAAAACTGTTTTTT. The V and J genes are TRBV4-3 and TRBJ1-4, with 7 positions matching TRBD1. This CDR3 region has 15 residues. Germline V CDR1 and CDR2: LGHNA, YSLEER. V gave up 2 bases and J gave up 10 bases; unmatched junction bases: 10.

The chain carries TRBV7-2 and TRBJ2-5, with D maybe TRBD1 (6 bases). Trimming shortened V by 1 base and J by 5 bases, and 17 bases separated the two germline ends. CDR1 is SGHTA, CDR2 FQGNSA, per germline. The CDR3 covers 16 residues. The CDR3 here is CASSLGLRTEVETQYF. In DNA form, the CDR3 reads TGTGCCAGCAGCTTAGGGTTAAGGACAGAAGTGGAGACCCAGTACTTC.

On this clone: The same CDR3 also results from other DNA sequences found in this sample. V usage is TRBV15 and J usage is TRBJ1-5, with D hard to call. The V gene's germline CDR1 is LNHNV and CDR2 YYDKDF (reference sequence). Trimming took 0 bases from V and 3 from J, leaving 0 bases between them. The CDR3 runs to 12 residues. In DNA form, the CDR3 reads TGTGCCACCAGCAGAGACAATCAGCCCCAGCATTTT. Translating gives CATSRDNQPQHF.

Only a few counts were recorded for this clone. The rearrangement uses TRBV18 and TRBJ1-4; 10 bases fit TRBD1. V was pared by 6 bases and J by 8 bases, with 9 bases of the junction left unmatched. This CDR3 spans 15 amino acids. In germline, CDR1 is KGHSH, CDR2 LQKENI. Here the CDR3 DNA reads TGTGCCAGCTCCCCTCAGGGGACAGGGGAAGAAAAACTGTTTTTT. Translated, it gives CASSPQGTGEEKLFF.

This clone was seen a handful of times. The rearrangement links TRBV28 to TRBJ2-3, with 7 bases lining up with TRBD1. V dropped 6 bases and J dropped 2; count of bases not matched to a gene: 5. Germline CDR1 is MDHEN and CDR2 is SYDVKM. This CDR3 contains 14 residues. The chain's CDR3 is CASRTGQFTDTQYF. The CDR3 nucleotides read TGTGCCAGCAGGACGGGACAGTTCACAGATACGCAGTATTTT.

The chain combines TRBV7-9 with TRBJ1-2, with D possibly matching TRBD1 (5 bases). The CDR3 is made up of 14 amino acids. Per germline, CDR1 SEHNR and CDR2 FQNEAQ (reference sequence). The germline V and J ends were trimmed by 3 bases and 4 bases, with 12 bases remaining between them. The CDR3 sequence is CASSFALGGYGYTF. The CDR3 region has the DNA TGTGCCAGCAGCTTCGCCCTCGGGGGCTATGGCTACACCTTC.

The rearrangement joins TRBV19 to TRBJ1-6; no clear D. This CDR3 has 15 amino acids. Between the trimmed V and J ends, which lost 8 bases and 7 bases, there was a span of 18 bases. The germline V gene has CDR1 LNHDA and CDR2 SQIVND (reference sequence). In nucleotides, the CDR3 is TGTGCCAGTGGATCTATGGGGAACGGGAATTCACCCCTCCACTTT. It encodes CASGSMGNGNSPLHF.

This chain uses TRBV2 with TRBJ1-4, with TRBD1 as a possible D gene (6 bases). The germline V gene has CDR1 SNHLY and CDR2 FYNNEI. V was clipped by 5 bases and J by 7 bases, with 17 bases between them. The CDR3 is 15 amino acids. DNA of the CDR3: TGTGCCAGCAGTCCGAGTACAGGGAGGGGTGAAAAACTGTTTTTT. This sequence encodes CASSPSTGRGEKLFF.

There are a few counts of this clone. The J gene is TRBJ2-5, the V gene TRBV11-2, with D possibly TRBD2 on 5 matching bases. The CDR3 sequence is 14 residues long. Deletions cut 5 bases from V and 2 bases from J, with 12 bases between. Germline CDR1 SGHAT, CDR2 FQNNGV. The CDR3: CASSPRPGQETQYF. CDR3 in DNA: TGTGCCAGCAGCCCACGTCCGGGACAAGAGACCCAGTACTTC.

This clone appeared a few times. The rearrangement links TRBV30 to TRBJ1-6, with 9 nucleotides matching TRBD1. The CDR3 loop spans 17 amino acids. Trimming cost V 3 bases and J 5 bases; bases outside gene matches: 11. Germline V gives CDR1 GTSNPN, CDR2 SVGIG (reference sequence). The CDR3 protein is CAWSPSGTGLNNSPLHF. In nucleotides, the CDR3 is TGTGCCTGGAGCCCCTCTGGGACAGGGCTGAATAATTCACCCCTCCACTTT.

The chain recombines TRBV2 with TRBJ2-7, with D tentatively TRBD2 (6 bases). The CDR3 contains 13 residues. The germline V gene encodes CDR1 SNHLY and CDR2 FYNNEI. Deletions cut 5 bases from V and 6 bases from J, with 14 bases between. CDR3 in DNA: TGTGCCAGCAGTTTCGGGACTTGGGGCGAGCAGTACTTC. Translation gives CASSFGTWGEQYF.

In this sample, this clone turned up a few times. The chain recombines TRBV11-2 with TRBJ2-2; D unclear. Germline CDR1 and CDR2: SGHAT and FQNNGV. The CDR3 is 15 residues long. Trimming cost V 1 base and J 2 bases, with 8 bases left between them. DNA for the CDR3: TGTGCCAGCAGCTTAGTTGTGGGAAACACCGGGGAGCTGTTTTTT. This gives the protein CASSLVVGNTGELFF. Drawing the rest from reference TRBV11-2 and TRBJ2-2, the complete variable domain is EAGVAQSPRYKIIEKRQSVAFWCNPISGHATLYWYQQILGQGPKLLIQFQNNGVVDDSQLPKDRFSAERLKGVDSTLKIQPAKLEDSAVYLCASSLVVGNTGELFFGEGSRLTVL.

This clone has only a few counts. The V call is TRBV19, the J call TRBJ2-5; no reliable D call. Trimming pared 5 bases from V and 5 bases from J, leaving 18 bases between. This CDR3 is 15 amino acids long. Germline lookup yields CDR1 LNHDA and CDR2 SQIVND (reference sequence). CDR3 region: CASSRDRALRETQYF. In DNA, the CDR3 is TGTGCCAGTAGTCGCGACCGGGCCCTTCGCGAGACCCAGTACTTC.

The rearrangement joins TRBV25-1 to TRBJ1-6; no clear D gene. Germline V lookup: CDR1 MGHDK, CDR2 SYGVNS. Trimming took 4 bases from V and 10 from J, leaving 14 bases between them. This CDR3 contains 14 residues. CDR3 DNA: TGTGCCAGCAGTGCCCTCCGGGGAAGCTCACCCCTCCACTTT. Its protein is CASSALRGSSPLHF. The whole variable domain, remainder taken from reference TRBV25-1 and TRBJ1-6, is EADIYQTPRYLVIGTGKKITLECSQTMGHDKMYWYQQDPGMELHLIHYSYGVNSTEKGDLSSESTVSRIRTEHFPLTLESARPSHTSQYLCASSALRGSSPLHFGNGTRLTVT.

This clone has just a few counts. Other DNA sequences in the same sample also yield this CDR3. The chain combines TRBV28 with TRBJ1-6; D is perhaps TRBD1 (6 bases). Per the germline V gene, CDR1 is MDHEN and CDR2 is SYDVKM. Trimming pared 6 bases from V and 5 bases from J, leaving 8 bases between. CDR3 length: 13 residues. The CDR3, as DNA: TGTGCCAGCAGAACAGGGAATAATTCACCCCTCCACTTT. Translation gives CASRTGNNSPLHF.

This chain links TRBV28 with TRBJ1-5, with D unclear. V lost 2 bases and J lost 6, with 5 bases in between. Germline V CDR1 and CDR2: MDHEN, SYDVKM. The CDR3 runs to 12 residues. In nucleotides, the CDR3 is TGTGCCAGCAGTTTACCCCCTCAGCCCCAGCATTTT. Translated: CASSLPPQPQHF. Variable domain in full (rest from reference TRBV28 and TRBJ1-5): DVKVTQSSRYLVKRTGEKVFLECVQDMDHENMFWYRQDPGLGLRLIYFSYDVKMKEKGDIPEGYSVSREKKERFSLILESASTNQTSMYLCASSLPPQPQHFGDGTRLSIL.

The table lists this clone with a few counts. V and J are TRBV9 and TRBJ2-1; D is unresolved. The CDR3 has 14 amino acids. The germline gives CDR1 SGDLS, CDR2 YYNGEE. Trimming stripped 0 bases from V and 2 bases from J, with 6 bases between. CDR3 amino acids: CASSVGGTYNEQFF. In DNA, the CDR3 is TGTGCCAGCAGCGTAGGGGGTACCTACAATGAGCAGTTCTTC.

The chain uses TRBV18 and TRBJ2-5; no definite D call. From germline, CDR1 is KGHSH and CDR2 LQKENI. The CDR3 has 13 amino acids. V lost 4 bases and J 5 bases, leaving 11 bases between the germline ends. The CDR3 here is CASSLSYSETQYF. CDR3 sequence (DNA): TGTGCCAGCTCACTCAGCTACAGCGAGACCCAGTACTTC.

The chain's CDR3 is CASTLSRDSYEQYF. CDR3 DNA sequence: TGTGCCAGCACATTGAGTCGGGACAGCTACGAGCAGTACTTC. V usage is TRBV7-2 and J usage is TRBJ2-7, with 7 bases aligning to TRBD1. CDR3 length: 14 amino acids. J lost 3 bases, V lost 7 bases, and 9 bases had no gene match. Germline V gene data show CDR1 as SGHTA and CDR2 as FQGNSA.